The next 7 T cell receptor beta chains were all read from a single sample in a study of T cell repertoires in cytomegalovirus infection. In TCRdb, the reads were re-called with MiXCR into one record per CDR3 protein. This table has around 47,000 distinct CDR3 sequences, roughly 21% appearing once. These receptors have no identified antigens. The sequences come from CD8+ T cells from cultured PBMCs, collected from culture after CMV antigen stimulation. The receptors stem from a human donor in good health (CMV status not recorded). Some clones in this sample may be carry-over from other donors' samples.

This chain joins TRBV24-1 and TRBJ2-3; weak D call: TRBD1 (5 bases). This CDR3 contains 16 residues. The V end was cut by 1 base, the J end by 0 bases, with 10 bases between. Germline lookup yields CDR1 KGHDR and CDR2 SFDVKD. CDR3 in DNA: TGTGCCACCAGTGATTTAGCGCAGGGTAGCACAGATACGCAGTATTTT. It yields the protein CATSDLAQGSTDTQYF.

This clonotype was recorded a few times. The chain has TRBV5-6 and TRBJ1-2, with TRBD1 matching over 8 bases. Germline values: CDR1 SGHDT, CDR2 YYEEEE. J was trimmed by 6 bases and V by 0 bases; bases with no gene match: 4. CDR3 length equals 14 residues. In DNA, the CDR3 is TGTGCCAGCAGCTTGGTGGGACAGGTGGATGGCTACACCTTC. Its protein is CASSLVGQVDGYTF.

The J gene is TRBJ1-1, the V gene TRBV15, with unresolved D. V lost 0 bases and J 1 base, leaving 6 bases between the germline ends. Germline loops: CDR1 LNHNV, CDR2 YYDKDF (reference sequence). CDR3 length equals 14 residues. CDR3 DNA sequence: TGTGCCACCAGCAGAGATAAGAGGAACACTGAAGCTTTCTTT. This encodes CATSRDKRNTEAFF.

J is TRBJ2-7 and V is TRBV4-1, with D tentatively TRBD1 (6 bases). V dropped 4 bases and J dropped 4 bases, with 14 bases sitting between them. Germline lookup yields CDR1 MGHRA and CDR2 YSYEKL. The CDR3 loop spans 14 amino acids. CDR3: CASSPSRGGYEQYF. DNA for the CDR3: TGCGCCAGCAGCCCTAGCAGAGGGGGTTACGAGCAGTACTTC.

The chain couples TRBV6-2 or TRBV6-3 to TRBJ2-1, with D hard to call. CDR3 length: 17 amino acids. Trimming took off 2 bases at V and 5 bases at J, with 19 bases between the two ends. Germline loops: CDR1 MNHEY, CDR2 SVGEGT. The CDR3 nucleotides read TGTGCCAGCAGTTACCCGGGTAGGGCCACCTTGGACAATGAGCAGTTCTTC. As protein: CASSYPGRATLDNEQFF.

The chain employs TRBV7-8 and TRBJ2-1, with D possibly matching TRBD1 (5 bases). CDR1 and CDR2 (germline): SGHVS, FQNEAQ. V lost 5 bases and J lost 3, with 11 bases in between. The CDR3 has 14 residues. The CDR3 reads CASSHRGNYNEQFF. CDR3 nucleotides: TGTGCCAGCAGCCATAGGGGCAACTACAATGAGCAGTTCTTC.

This clonotype was observed once. The chain uses TRBV7-8 and TRBJ2-1; TRBD2 is a possible D gene (7 bases). V lost 7 bases and J 3 bases, leaving 16 bases between the germline ends. The CDR3 is made up of 15 amino acids. From germline, CDR1 is SGHVS and CDR2 FQNEAQ. The CDR3 loop reads CASIRGGGYYNEQFF. For the CDR3, the DNA is TGTGCCAGCATCAGGGGCGGGGGCTACTACAATGAGCAGTTCTTC.